This T cell receptor beta chain was profiled in a study of beta chain features in type 1 diabetes. Study-wide results and caveats: Shorter TCRB CDR3s, moderately but significantly so, were found in Type 1 diabetes patients in all four CD4+ subsets. PCR might pick shorter templates more often, in the same way for patients and controls.

This clone was picked up a small number of times. As yet, its antigen is unknown. Each of the sorted populations had a purity greater than 95%. The germline V and J ends were trimmed by 5 bases and 8 bases, with 18 bases remaining between them. CDR3 length equals 14 residues. CDR1 and CDR2 from the germline V gene are MNHNS and SASEGT. Every isolated RNA sample was fully reverse transcribed, so sequencing captured expressed TCRB transcripts. Measured with immunoSEQ multiplex PCR; TCRdb has only the in-frame clones, and not every one. The sample gives 200,000 to 250,000 clones, about 26% of which show up once; roughly 4.1% is in the top ten.

This sequence was found in a man under 40 in good health. Material for sequencing was central memory CD4+ T cells from blood. The chain links TRBV6-1 to TRBJ1-2, with D possibly TRBD1 on 5 matching bases. CDR3 sequence: CASSPRRGEQGYTF. CDR3 DNA: TGTGCCAGCAGTCCCCGGAGGGGCGAGCAAGGCTACACCTTC.